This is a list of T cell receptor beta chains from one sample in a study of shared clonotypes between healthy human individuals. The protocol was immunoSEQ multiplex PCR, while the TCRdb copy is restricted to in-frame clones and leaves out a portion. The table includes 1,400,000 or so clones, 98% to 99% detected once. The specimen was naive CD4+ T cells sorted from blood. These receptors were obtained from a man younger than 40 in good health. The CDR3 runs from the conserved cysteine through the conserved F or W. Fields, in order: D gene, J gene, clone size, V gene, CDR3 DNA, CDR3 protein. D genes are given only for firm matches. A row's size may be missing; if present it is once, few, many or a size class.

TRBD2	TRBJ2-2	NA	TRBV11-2	TGTGCCAGCAGCTTAGGACTAGCGGGTGCCGGGGAGCTGTTTTTT	CASSLGLAGAGELFF
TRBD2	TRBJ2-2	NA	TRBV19	TGTGCCAGCAAAACTAGCGGGAGAAATACCGGGGAGCTGTTTTTT	CASKTSGRNTGELFF
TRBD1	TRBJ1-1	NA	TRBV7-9	TGTGCCAGCAGCTCCGCAGGGGGGTCGGAAGCTTTCTTT	CASSSAGGSEAFF
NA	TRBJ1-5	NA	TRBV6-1	TGTGCCAGCTCGGGACACCAGATCGATCAGCCCCAGCATTTT	CASSGHQIDQPQHF
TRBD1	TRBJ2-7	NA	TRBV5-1	TGCGCCAGCAGCCAGACGCCCGGGACAGGGGTAAGGGAGCAGTACTTC	CASSQTPGTGVREQYF
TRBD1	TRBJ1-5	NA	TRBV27	TGTGCCAGCAGACAGGGGTATAGCAATCAGCCCCAGCATTTT	CASRQGYSNQPQHF
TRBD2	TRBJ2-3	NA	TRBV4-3	TGCGCCAGCAGCCAAGAGCAAACTAGCGGTGGAGGCCCAAATACGCAGTATTTT	CASSQEQTSGGGPNTQYF
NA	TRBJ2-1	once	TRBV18	TGTGCCAGCTCACCCAATCTCGCTAATGAGCAGTTCTTC	CASSPNLANEQFF
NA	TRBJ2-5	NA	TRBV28	TGTGCCAGCAGGGGGACAGGGGGCTTTAGCGGGAGGGCCTGGGAGACCCAGTACTTC	CASRGTGGFSGRAWETQYF
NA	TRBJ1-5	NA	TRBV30	TGTGCCTGGAGTGGCGGGGGGAATCAGCCCCAGCATTTT	CAWSGGGNQPQHF
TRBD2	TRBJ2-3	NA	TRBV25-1	TGTGCCAGCAGTGAGGGGACTAGCGGCTACACAGATACGCAGTATTTT	CASSEGTSGYTDTQYF
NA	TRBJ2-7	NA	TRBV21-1	TGTGCCAGCAGCAAAACCGCTAGAATCTGCGAGCAGTACTTC	CASSKTARICEQYF
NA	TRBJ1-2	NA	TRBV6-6	TGTGCCAGCAGACCAACTTATCCCTATGGCTACACCTTC	CASRPTYPYGYTF
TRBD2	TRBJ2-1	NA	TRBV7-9	TGTGCCAGCAGCTCGGCCAATAGCGGGAGATCCATTGAGCAGTTCTTC	CASSSANSGRSIEQFF
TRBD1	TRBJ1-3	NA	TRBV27	TGTGCCAGCAGTTTATCCGGGACAGCTACCTTGTCTGGAAACACCATATATTTT	CASSLSGTATLSGNTIYF
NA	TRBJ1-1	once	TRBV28	TGTGCCAGCCAACCAACGGCAGGCTGGAACACTGAAGCTTTCTTT	CASQPTAGWNTEAFF
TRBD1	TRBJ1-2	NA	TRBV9	TGTGCCAGCAGCGTAGACCGGACAGGGGGAACCTATGGCTACACCTTC	CASSVDRTGGTYGYTF
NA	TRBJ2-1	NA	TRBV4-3	TGCGCCAGCAGCCAAGGTAGTTATGAGCAGTTCTTC	CASSQGSYEQFF
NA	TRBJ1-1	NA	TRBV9	TGTGCCAGCGTCCCCATCGGGGCGTACACTGAAGCTTTCTTT	CASVPIGAYTEAFF
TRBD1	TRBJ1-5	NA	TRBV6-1	TGTGCCAGCACCTACGACAGGGCCAGCAATCAGCCCCAGCATTTT	CASTYDRASNQPQHF
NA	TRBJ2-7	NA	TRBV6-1	TGTGCCAGCAGTGAAATGGGGGGTTTCTACGAGCAGTACTTC	CASSEMGGFYEQYF
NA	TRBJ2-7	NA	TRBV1	TGCACCAGCAGCCAAAGCGGATCTAGCTCCTACGAGCAGTACTTC	CTSSQSGSSSYEQYF
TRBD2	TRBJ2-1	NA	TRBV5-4	TGTGCCAGCAGCTTGGCCAAGGGGCGGGAGGGCCTCTACAATGAGCAGTTCTTC	CASSLAKGREGLYNEQFF
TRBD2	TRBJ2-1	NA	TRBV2	TGTGCCAGCACCTTACTAGCGGGAGGGAACAATGAGCAGTTCTTC	CASTLLAGGNNEQFF
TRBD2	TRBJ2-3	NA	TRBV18	TGTGCCAGCTCACCCTTAGCGGGAGGAACAGATACGCAGTATTTT	CASSPLAGGTDTQYF
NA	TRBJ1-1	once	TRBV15	TGTGCCACCAGCAGAGACAACAGATGGAACACTGAAGCTTTCTTT	CATSRDNRWNTEAFF
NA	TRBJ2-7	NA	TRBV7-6	TGTGCCAGCAGCCCACCGGGAGTCGGATTAAAGTACTTC	CASSPPGVGLKYF
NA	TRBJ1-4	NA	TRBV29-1	TGCAGCGTCGGGCTTCCAGGGCCTAATGAAAAACTGTTTTTT	CSVGLPGPNEKLFF
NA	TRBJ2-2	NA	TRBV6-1	TGTGCCAGCAGTGAGATACTGGAGTCCGGGGAGCTGTTTTTT	CASSEILESGELFF
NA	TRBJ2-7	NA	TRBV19	TGTGCCAGTAGTATTAGAGGGGGATACGAGCAGTACTTC	CASSIRGGYEQYF
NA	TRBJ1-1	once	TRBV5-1	TGCGCCAGCAGCTTGGTATCAGGGCCCATGAACACTGAAGCTTTCTTT	CASSLVSGPMNTEAFF
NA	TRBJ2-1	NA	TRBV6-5	TGTGCCAGCAGTTACTCGAAGGGGGGCTCCTACAATGAGCAGTTCTTC	CASSYSKGGSYNEQFF
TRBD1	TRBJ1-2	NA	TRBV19	TGTGCCAGTAGTGAGACAGGGGCGCAGGGTGGCTACACCTTC	CASSETGAQGGYTF
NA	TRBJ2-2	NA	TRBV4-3	TGCGCCAGCATTTCCCTACGGGACACCGGGGAGCTGTTTTTT	CASISLRDTGELFF
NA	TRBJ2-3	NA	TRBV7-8	TGTGCCAGCAGCCGGTTCGCAGATACGCAGTATTTT	CASSRFADTQYF
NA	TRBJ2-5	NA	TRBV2	TGTGCCAGCAGTCCTCCCGGAGGGAGTGTGGAGACCCAGTACTTC	CASSPPGGSVETQYF
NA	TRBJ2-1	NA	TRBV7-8	TGTGCCAGCAGCCCCTCCCCTATGAGACTCCTAGAGCAGTTCTTC	CASSPSPMRLLEQFF
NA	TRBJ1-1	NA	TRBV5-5	TGTGCCAGCAGCTTGGCACGAGGTGAAGCTTTCTTT	CASSLARGEAFF
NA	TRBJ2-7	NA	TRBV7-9	TGTGCCAGCAGCTTCGGTCTTAGCACTACCTACGAGCAGTACTTC	CASSFGLSTTYEQYF
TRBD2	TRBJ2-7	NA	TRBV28	TGTGCCAGCAGTCCCCCGGCGGGAGGGCCGAAAGAGCAGTACTTC	CASSPPAGGPKEQYF
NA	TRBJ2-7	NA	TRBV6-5	TGTGCCAGCAGCCGGGGACAAAACTACGAGCAGTACTTC	CASSRGQNYEQYF
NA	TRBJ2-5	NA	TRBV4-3	TGCGCCAGCAGCCAAGATCACGGGATCCAAGAGACCCAGTACTTC	CASSQDHGIQETQYF
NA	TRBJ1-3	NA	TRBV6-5	TGTGCCAGCAGTTACTTCGCAGGGTTATCTGGAAACACCATATATTTT	CASSYFAGLSGNTIYF
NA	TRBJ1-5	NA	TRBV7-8	TGTGCCAGCAGCTTAGCCCGTGTTGGTCAGCCCCAGCATTTT	CASSLARVGQPQHF
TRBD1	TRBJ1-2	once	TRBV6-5	TGTGCCAGCAGGGGCGGGACAGGGGCCTATGGCTACACCTTC	CASRGGTGAYGYTF